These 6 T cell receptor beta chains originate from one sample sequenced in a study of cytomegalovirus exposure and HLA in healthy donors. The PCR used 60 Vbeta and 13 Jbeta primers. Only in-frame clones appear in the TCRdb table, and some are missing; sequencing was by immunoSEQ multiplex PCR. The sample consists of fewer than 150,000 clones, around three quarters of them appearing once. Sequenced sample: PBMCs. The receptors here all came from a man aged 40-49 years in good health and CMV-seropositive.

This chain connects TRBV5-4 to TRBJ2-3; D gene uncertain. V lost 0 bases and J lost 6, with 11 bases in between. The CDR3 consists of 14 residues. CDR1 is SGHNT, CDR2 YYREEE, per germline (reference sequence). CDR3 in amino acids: CASSLGPSGDTQYF. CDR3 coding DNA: TGTGCCAGCAGCTTGGGGCCGTCCGGGGATACGCAGTATTTT.

This CDR3 is CASSPGGEGNNEQFF. DNA of the CDR3: TGTGCCAGTTCCCCAGGAGGGGAAGGGAATAATGAGCAGTTCTTC. V is TRBV19 and J is TRBJ2-1, with D possibly matching TRBD2 (6 bases). CDR1 LNHDA and CDR2 SQIVND come from the germline V gene (reference sequence). CDR3 length: 15 residues. V was cut by 8 bases and J by 7 bases, with 21 bases left in between. The full variable domain, in which reference TRBV19 and TRBJ2-1 provide the parts outside the CDR3, is DGGITQSPKYLFRKEGQNVTLSCEQNLNHDAMYWYRQDPGQGLRLIYYSQIVNDFQKGDIAEGYSVSREKKESFPLTVTSAQKNPTAFYLCASSPGGEGNNEQFFGPGTRLTVL.

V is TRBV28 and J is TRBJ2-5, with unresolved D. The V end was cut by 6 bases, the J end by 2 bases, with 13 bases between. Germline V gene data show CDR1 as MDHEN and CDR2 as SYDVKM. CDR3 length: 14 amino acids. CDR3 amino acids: CASSHPGAQETQYF. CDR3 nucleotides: TGTGCCAGCAGCCATCCAGGCGCTCAAGAGACCCAGTACTTC.

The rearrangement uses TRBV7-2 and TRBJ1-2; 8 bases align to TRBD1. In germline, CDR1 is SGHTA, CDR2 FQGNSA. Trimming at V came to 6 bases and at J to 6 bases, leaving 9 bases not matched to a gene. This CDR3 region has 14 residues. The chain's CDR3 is CASSPPGRGHGYTF. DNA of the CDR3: TGTGCCAGCAGTCCACCGGGCAGGGGGCATGGCTACACCTTC. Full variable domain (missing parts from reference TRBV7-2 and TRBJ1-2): GAGVSQSPSNKVTEKGKDVELRCDPISGHTALYWYRQSLGQGLEFLIYFQGNSAPDKSGLPSDRFSAERTGGSVSTLTIQRTQQEDSAVYLCASSPPGRGHGYTFGSGTRLTVV.

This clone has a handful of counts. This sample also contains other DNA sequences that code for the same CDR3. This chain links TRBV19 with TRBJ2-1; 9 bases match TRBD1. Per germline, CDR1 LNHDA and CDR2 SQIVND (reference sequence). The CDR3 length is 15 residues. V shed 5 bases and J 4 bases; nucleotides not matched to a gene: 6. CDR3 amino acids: CASSPGTGSYNEQFF. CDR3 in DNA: TGTGCCAGTAGTCCCGGGACAGGGTCATACAATGAGCAGTTCTTC.

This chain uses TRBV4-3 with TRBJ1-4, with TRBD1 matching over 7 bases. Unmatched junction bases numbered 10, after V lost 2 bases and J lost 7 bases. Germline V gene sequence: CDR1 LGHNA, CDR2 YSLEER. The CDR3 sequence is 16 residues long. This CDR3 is CASSQLGRDSFEKLFF. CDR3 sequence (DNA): TGCGCCAGCAGCCAACTTGGCCGGGACAGTTTTGAAAAACTGTTTTTT.